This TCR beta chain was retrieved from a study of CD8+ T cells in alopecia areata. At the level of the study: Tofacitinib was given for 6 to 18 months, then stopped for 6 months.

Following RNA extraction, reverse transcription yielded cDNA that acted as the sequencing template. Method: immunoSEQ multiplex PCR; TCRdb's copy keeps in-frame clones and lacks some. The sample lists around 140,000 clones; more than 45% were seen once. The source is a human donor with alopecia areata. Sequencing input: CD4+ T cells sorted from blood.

In DNA, the CDR3 is TGCAGCACCGATGTGGGAAGCCTTGGGACCCAGTACTTC. This translates into CSTDVGSLGTQYF. The chain joins TRBV29-1 to TRBJ2-5; D call uncertain. CDR3 length: 13 residues. The V end lost 8 bases, the J end lost 7 bases, and 20 bases lay between the germline ends. Germline lookup yields CDR1 SQVTM and CDR2 ANQGSEA. Looking up the rest from reference TRBV29-1 and TRBJ2-5 gives the full variable domain: SAVISQKPSRDICQRGTSLTIQCQVDSQVTMMFWYRQQPGQSLTLIATANQGSEATYESGFVIDKFPISRPNLTFSTLTVSNMSPEDSSIYLCSTDVGSLGTQYFGPGTRLLVL.